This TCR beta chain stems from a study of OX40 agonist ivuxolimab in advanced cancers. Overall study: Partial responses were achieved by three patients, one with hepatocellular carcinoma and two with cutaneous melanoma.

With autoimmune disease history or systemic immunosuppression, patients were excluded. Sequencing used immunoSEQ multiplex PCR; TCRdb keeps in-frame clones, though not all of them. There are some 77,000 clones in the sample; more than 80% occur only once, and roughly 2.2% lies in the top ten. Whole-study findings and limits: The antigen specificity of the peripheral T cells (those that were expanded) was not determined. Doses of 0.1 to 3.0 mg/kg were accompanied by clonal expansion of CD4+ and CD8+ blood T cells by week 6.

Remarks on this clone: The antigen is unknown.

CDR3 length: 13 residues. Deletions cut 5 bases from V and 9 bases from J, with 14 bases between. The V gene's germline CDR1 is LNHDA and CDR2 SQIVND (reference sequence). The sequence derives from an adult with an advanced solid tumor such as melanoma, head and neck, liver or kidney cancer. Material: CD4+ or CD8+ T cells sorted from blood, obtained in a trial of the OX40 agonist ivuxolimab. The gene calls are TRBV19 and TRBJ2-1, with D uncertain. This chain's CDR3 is CASSSGYRGEQFF. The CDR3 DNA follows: TGTGCCAGTAGTTCGGGTTATCGCGGTGAGCAGTTCTTC.